This TCR beta chain was recovered during a study of Graves' ophthalmopathy and Graves' hyperthyroidism. Across the whole study: Hyperthyroidism qualified as stable when ophthalmopathy did not develop within 18 months of follow-up. Points from the study as a whole: At 60% to 71% sensitivity and 72.22% specificity, the model predicted progression of the ophthalmopathy. Discrimination between ophthalmopathy and stable hyperthyroidism by a 13-signature model showed about 89% sensitivity and 70% to 82% specificity.

Scientists amplified the TCR beta CDR3 regions from RNA transcripts. HTBI primers were employed in first-round RT-PCR, then a second-round multiplex PCR followed. A single record per CDR3 protein comes from TCRdb applying MiXCR to the multiplex PCR reads. The sample consists of some 1.1 million distinct CDR3 sequences, around a third of them appearing once. Clinical symptoms, serum thyroxine, TRAb, thyroid ultrasound and orbital computed tomography formed the basis of diagnosis. Remarks on this clonotype: Its antigen remains unidentified.

Germline V gene sequence: CDR1 GTSNPN, CDR2 SVGIG (reference sequence). V was pared by 4 bases and J by 7 bases, with 9 bases of the junction left unmatched. This CDR3 spans 13 amino acids. Sequenced input: peripheral blood or thyroid tissue (not recorded which). This sequence originates from an adult man with Graves' hyperthyroidism. The V call is TRBV30, the J call TRBJ1-1, with 7 bases identical to TRBD1. Written as DNA, the CDR3 is TGTGCCTGGAATAGAGGGGGCGCGGATGAAGCTTTCTTT. This sequence encodes CAWNRGGADEAFF.